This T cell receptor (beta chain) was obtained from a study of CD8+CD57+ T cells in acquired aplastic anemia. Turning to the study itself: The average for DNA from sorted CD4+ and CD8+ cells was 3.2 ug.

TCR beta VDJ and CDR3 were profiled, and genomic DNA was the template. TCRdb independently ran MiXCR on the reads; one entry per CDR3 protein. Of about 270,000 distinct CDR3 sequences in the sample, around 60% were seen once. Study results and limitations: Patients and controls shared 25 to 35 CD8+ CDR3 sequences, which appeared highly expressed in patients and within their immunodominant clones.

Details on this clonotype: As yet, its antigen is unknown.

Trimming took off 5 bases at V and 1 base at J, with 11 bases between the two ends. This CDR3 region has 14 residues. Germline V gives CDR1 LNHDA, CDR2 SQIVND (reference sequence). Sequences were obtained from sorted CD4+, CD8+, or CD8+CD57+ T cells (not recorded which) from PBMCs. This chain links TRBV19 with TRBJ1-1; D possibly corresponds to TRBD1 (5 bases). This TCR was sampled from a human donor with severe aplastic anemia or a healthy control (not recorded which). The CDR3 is CASSSFGANTEAFF. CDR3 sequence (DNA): TGTGCCAGTAGTTCGTTCGGGGCGAACACTGAAGCTTTCTTT.